This T cell receptor beta chain was profiled in a study of T cell repertoires in cytomegalovirus infection. Overall study: The authors used CMV epitopes that were HLA-C-restricted (recently identified) and HLA-B-restricted (well studied). Study results and caveats: The study found HLA-C-restricted CMV-specific TCR beta clonotypes dominating the ex vivo response.

Each CDR3 protein is one row after TCRdb ran MiXCR on the reads. The data show 380,000 or so distinct CDR3 sequences, around a third seen once. V lost 5 bases, J lost 5 bases, and 16 bases lay in between. The CDR3 runs 15 residues. A note on this clonotype: The antigen remains unidentified.

Sequenced material: cultured PBMCs, taken from culture after CMV antigen stimulation. The source is a human donor in good health (CMV status not recorded). Some clones in this sample may be carry-over from other donors' samples. The chain couples TRBV12-3 or TRBV12-4 to TRBJ2-1; D not resolved. CDR3 DNA: TGTGCCAGCAGTCTCAGCGCAGCAGATAACAATGAGCAGTTCTTC. As protein: CASSLSAADNNEQFF.